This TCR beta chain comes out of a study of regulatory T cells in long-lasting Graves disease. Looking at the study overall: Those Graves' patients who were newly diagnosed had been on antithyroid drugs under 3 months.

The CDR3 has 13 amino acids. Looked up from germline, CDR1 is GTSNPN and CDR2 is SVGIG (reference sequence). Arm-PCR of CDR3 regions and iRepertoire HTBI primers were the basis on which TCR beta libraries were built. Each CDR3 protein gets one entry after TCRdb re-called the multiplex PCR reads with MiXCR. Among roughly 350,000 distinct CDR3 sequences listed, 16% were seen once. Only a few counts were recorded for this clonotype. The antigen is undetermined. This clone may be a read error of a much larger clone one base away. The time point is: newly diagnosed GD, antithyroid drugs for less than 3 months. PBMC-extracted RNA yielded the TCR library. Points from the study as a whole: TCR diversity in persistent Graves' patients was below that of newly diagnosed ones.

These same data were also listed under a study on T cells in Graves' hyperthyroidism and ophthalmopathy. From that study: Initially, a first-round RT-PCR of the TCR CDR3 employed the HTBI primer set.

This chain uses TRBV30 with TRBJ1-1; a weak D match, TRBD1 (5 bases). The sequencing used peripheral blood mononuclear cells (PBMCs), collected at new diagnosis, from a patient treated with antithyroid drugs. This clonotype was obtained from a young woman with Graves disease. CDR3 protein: CAWSGSVRTETFF. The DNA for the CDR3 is TGTGCCTGGTCAGGGAGCGTCCGAACTGAAACTTTCTTT.